A selection of T cell receptor beta chains follows, all from one sample in a study of T cell responses to AZD1222 COVID-19 vaccine. Data came from immunoSEQ multiplex PCR; TCRdb stores just in-frame clones and leaves some out. The table shows tens of thousands of clones, with over 80% occurring only once. Source: peripheral blood, taken 28 days after the second AZD1222 dose. The receptors were sampled from an adult who received the AZD1222 COVID-19 vaccine. Both conserved end residues are trimmed from each CDR3.

J: TRBJ2-7; V: TRBV12-3/TRBV12-4; CDR3: ASSRSSYEQY
J: TRBJ1-1; V: TRBV27; CDR3: ASVTGLNEAF
J: TRBJ1-5; V: TRBV5-5; CDR3: ASSFWWRDQPQH
J: TRBJ1-3; V: TRBV28; CDR3: ASSLGNTIY
J: TRBJ2-2; V: TRBV6-1; CDR3: ASSEGLAGIMNTGELF
J: TRBJ2-3; V: TRBV12-3/TRBV12-4; CDR3: ASSFYTDTQY
J: TRBJ2-1; V: TRBV5-4; CDR3: ASILSGGHNEQF
J: TRBJ1-2; V: TRBV28; CDR3: ATGAITLNYGYT
J: TRBJ1-4; V: TRBV5-1; CDR3: ASSLGDRREKLF
J: TRBJ1-4; V: TRBV2; CDR3: ASSEESQRATNEKLF
J: TRBJ2-7; V: TRBV20-1; CDR3: SASRHQGAGEQY
J: TRBJ2-7; V: TRBV20-1; CDR3: SASKNPQSYEQY
J: TRBJ1-5; V: TRBV29-1; CDR3: SVGQGRNQPQH
J: TRBJ2-2; V: TRBV6-5; CDR3: ASSSPGLATGELF
J: TRBJ1-6; V: TRBV10-3; CDR3: AIRGGQGVNNSPLH
J: TRBJ1-2; V: TRBV5-1; CDR3: ASSLDTSNYGYT
J: TRBJ2-3; V: TRBV24-1; CDR3: ATSLGQGLDTQY
J: TRBJ2-7; V: TRBV4-2; CDR3: ASSQDYNSYEQY
J: TRBJ1-6; V: TRBV27; CDR3: ASRGTAYNSPLH
J: TRBJ2-3; V: TRBV29-1; CDR3: SVRTGGPSTDTQY
J: TRBJ1-4; V: TRBV27; CDR3: ASSLWGANEKLF
J: TRBJ2-3; V: TRBV14; CDR3: ASSQDTRRRTDTQY
J: TRBJ2-5; V: TRBV11-2; CDR3: ASSLGRGVGQETQY
J: TRBJ2-5; V: TRBV5-1; CDR3: ASSLMLAGGGGETQY
J: TRBJ1-5; V: TRBV10-3; CDR3: AISEDRAQPQH
J: TRBJ2-1; V: TRBV6-1; CDR3: ASSDLPGAPSYNEQF
J: TRBJ1-4; V: TRBV19; CDR3: ASRRQGDEKLF
J: TRBJ1-1; V: TRBV2; CDR3: ASAIRQGLAEAF
J: TRBJ1-4; V: TRBV12-3/TRBV12-4; CDR3: ASSRTDEKLF
J: TRBJ1-3; V: TRBV6-6; CDR3: ASSYSEDIGNTIY
J: TRBJ2-4; V: TRBV3-1/TRBV3-2; CDR3: ASSQAGQGDIFFAKNIQY
J: TRBJ1-2; V: TRBV9; CDR3: ASSEPPGKANYGYT
J: TRBJ2-5; V: TRBV7-9; CDR3: ASSLLGTGSQETQY
J: TRBJ1-1; V: TRBV12-3/TRBV12-4; CDR3: ASSRTPAEAF
J: TRBJ1-1; V: TRBV5-1; CDR3: ASSPEAGLHTEAF
J: TRBJ2-2; V: TRBV7-3; CDR3: ASSQGSSNTGELF
J: TRBJ2-7; V: TRBV5-6; CDR3: ASSSLGTGSYEQY
J: TRBJ2-1; V: TRBV6-5; CDR3: ASSPVQGGLRGQF
J: TRBJ1-1; V: TRBV5-1; CDR3: ASSGQGMGHTEAF
J: TRBJ2-1; V: TRBV2; CDR3: ASRSTSGGRNEQF
J: TRBJ2-7; V: TRBV7-9; CDR3: ASSPRDSLYEQY
J: TRBJ1-1; V: TRBV19; CDR3: ASGRGWIGEAF
J: TRBJ1-1; V: TRBV19; CDR3: ASSTHGSAEAF
J: TRBJ1-5; V: TRBV7-2; CDR3: ASSYGQGRNQPQH
J: TRBJ2-7; V: TRBV6-5; CDR3: ASSSQGGGSYEQY
J: TRBJ2-3; V: TRBV29-1; CDR3: SAPGQGSDTQY
J: TRBJ2-2; V: TRBV3-1/TRBV3-2; CDR3: ASSLLAGELF
J: TRBJ1-1; V: TRBV15; CDR3: ATSRAGQANTEAF
J: TRBJ1-3; V: TRBV10-3; CDR3: AISEGTEGNTIY
J: TRBJ2-2; V: TRBV19; CDR3: ASSKQTNTGELF
J: TRBJ1-1; V: TRBV6-6; CDR3: ASSLKGYTEAF